This TCR beta chain originates from a study of blood T cell repertoires in COVID-19. Study-wide context: Specimens from acute and convalescent COVID-19 originated in the United States, Italy and Spain.

Authors' data handling: The authors estimated nucleated cell counts from reference gene primer amplification. The data were produced by immunoSEQ multiplex PCR, yet TCRdb's version contains in-frame clones alone and is incomplete. V, J and clone size are those of that table, while D and trimming were read from the DNA. The sample carries more than 150,000 clones, about four fifths recorded once. The CDR3 contains 15 residues. V lost 1 base and J lost 4, with 13 bases in between. Germline assignment: CDR1 LGHNA and CDR2 YSLEER. Seattle-derived patients entered the study during active infection and were followed longitudinally.

The sequence was collected from a woman of 80 years or more with COVID-19, enrolled during active disease. The sequenced sample was peripheral blood. The V gene is TRBV4-3, the J gene TRBJ1-2, with D perhaps matching TRBD1 (6 bases). The DNA of the CDR3 is TGCGCCAGCAGCCAAGCCCCGGGGGGGCCCTATGGCTACACCTTC. Its translation: CASSQAPGGPYGYTF.